This section outlines one T cell receptor beta chain sequence together with its context. Its antigen is unidentified. There are 15 residues in the CDR3. The ends lost 6 bases at V and 1 base at J; junction bases unmatched: 6. Germline values: CDR1 MNHEY, CDR2 SVGAGI. The data were obtained in a study of CD8 T cells in Susac syndrome. Study results and limitations: That the number of individuals in its TCR sequencing and HLA analysis was relatively small was acknowledged by the study.

Reverse transcription of roughly 0.45 to 1 ug RNA was carried out with random hexamers. Multiplex PCR with immunoSEQ amplified the TCR beta CDR3 across 54 Vbeta and 13 Jbeta. TCRdb recomputed calls from the immunoSEQ multiplex PCR reads with MiXCR, one row per CDR3 protein. This table has a few hundred thousand distinct CDR3 sequences, roughly 85% appearing once. The chain uses TRBV6-5 and TRBJ2-1; 7 nucleotides align to TRBD1. The receptor's source is a human donor with multiple sclerosis. The sequencing input was CD8+ T cells from PBMCs. The CDR3 DNA reads TGTGCCAGCAGGGTTACGACAGGGTCCTACAATGAGCAGTTCTTC. It encodes CASRVTTGSYNEQFF.